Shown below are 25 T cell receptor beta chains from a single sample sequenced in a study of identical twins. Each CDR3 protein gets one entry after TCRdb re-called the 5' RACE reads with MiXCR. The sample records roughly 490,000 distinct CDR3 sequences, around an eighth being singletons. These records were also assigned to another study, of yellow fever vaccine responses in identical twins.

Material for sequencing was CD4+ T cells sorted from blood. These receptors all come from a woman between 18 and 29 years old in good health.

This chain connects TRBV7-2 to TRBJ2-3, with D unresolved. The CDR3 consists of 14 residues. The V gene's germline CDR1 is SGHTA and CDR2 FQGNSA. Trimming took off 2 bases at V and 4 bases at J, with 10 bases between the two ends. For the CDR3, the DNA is TGTGCCAGCAGCTTAATCCCTGACCCAGATACGCAGTATTTT. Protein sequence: CASSLIPDPDTQYF.

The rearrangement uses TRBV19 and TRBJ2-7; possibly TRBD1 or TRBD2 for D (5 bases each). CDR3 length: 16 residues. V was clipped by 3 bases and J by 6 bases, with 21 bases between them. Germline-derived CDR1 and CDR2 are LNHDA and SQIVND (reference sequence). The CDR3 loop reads CASSISAVGVLAEQYF. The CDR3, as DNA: TGTGCCAGTAGTATTTCGGCGGTGGGGGTTTTAGCCGAGCAGTACTTC.

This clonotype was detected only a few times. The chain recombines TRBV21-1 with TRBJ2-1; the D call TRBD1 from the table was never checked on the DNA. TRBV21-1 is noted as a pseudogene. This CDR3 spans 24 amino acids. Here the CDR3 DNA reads TGTGCCAGCAGCAAGGGGACCCGGGACAGGGTCTTTCTGACGGGGGGACTTACCTACAATGAGCAGTTCTTC. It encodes CASSKGTRDRVFLTGGLTYNEQFF.

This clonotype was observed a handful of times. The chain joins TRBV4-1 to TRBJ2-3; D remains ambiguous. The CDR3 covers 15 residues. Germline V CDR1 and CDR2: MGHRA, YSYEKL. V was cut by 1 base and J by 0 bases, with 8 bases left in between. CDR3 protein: CASSQGVGSTDTQYF. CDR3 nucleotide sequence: TGCGCCAGCAGCCAAGGAGTGGGGAGCACAGATACGCAGTATTTT.

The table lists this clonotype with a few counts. CDR3 sequence reads: CASSTGLAGEYEQYF. CDR3 nucleotide sequence: TGTGCCAGCAGCACCGGACTAGCGGGGGAGTACGAGCAGTACTTC. This rearrangement joins TRBV12-3 or TRBV12-4 to TRBJ2-7; 13 bases match TRBD2. This CDR3 spans 15 amino acids. V dropped 6 bases and J dropped 4; count of bases not matched to a gene: 6.

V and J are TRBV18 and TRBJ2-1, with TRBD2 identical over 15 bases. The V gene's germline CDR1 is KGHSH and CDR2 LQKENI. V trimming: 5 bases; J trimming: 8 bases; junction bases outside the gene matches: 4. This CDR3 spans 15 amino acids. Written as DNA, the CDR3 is TGTGCCAGCTCAACACGGACTAGCGGGAGGGATGAGCAGTTCTTC. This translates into CASSTRTSGRDEQFF.

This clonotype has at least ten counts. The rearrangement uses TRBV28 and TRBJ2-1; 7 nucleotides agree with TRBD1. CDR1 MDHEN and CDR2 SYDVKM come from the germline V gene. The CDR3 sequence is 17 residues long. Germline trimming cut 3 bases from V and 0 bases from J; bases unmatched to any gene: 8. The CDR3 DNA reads TGTGCCAGCAGTTTGCTTCAGGGGGTCAGCTCCTACAATGAGCAGTTCTTC. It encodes CASSLLQGVSSYNEQFF.

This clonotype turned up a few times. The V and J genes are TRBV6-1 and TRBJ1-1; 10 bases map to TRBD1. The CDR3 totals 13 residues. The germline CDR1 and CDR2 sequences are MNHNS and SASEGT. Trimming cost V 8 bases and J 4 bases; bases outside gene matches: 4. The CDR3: CASGTGARTEAFF. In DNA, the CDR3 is TGTGCCAGCGGGACAGGGGCCCGCACTGAAGCTTTCTTT.

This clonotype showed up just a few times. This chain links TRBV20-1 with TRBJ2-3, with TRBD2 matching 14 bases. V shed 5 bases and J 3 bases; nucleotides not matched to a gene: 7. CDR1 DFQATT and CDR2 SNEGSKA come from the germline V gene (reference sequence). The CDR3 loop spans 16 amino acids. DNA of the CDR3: TGCAGTGCTCTCCCCGGGACTAGCGGGAGTACAGATACGCAGTATTTT. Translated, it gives CSALPGTSGSTDTQYF.

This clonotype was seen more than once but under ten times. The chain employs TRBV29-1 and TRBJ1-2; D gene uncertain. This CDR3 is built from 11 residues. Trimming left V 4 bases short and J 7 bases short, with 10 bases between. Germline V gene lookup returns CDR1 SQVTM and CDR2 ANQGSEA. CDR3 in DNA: TGCAGCGTTGTATCGGGCGGTGGCTACACCTTC. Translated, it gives CSVVSGGGYTF.

DNA for the CDR3: TGTGCCAGCAGCCAAGAACGGGGGATTAACACCGGGGAGCTGTTTTTT. As protein: CASSQERGINTGELFF. This sequence joins TRBV14 and TRBJ2-2; D may be TRBD2 (6 bases). With 0 bases removed from V and 2 bases from J, the gap between germline ends came to 10 bases. This CDR3 comprises 16 residues. Germline V lookup: CDR1 SGHDN, CDR2 FVKESK.

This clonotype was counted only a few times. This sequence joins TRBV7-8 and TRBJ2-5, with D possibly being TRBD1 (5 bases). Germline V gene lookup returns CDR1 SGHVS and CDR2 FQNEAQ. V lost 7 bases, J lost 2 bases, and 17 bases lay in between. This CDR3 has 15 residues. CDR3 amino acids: CASTLRAGQQETQYF. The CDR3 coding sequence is TGTGCCAGCACCCTGAGAGCAGGACAACAAGAGACCCAGTACTTC.

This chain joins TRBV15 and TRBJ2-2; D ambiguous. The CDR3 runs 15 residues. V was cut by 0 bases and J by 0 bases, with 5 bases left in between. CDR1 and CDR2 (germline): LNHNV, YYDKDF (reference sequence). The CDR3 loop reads CATSRDIANTGELFF. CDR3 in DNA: TGTGCCACCAGCAGAGACATAGCGAACACCGGGGAGCTGTTTTTT.

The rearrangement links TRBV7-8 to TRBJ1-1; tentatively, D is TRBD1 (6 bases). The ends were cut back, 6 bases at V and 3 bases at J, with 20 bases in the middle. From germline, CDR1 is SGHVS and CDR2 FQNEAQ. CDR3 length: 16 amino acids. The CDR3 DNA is TGTGCCAGCAGTCAAACGTTAAGGGGGTTCTACACTGAAGCTTTCTTT. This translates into CASSQTLRGFYTEAFF.

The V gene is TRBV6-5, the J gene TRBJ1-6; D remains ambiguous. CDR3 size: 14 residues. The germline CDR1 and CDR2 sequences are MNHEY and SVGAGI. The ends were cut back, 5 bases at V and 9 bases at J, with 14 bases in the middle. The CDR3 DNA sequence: TGTGCCAGCAGTACTACGACTCCGGGTTCACCCCTCCACTTT. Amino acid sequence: CASSTTTPGSPLHF.

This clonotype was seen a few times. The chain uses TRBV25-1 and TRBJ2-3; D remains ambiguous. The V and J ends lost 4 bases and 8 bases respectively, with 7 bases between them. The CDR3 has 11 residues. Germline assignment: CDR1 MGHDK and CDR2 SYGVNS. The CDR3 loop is CASSVMGTQYF. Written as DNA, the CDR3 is TGTGCCAGCAGTGTAATGGGTACGCAGTATTTT.

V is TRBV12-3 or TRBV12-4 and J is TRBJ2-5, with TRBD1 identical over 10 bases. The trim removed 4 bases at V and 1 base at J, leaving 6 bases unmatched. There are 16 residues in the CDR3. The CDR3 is CASSSRRTGGQETQYF. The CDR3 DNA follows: TGTGCCAGCAGTTCTCGCCGGACAGGGGGCCAAGAGACCCAGTACTTC.

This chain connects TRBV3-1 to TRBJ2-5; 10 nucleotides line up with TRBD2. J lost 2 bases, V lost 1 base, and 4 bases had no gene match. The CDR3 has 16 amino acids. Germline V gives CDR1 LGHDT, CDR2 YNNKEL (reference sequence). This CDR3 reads CASSQGSSGGQETQYF. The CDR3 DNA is TGTGCCAGCAGCCAAGGGAGTAGCGGGGGGCAAGAGACCCAGTACTTC.

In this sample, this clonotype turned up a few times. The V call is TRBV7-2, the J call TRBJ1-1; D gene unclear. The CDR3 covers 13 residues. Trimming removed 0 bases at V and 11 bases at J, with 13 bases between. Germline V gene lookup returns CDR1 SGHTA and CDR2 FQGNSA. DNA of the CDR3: TGTGCCAGCAGCTTAGCTATAGGGAGGACGGCTTTCTTT. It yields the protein CASSLAIGRTAFF.

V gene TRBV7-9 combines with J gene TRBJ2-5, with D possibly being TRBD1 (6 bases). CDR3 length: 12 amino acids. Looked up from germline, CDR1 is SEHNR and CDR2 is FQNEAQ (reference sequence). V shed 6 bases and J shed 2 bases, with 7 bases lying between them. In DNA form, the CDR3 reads TGTGCCAGCAGGAGGGGGCAAGAGACCCAGTACTTC. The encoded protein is CASRRGQETQYF. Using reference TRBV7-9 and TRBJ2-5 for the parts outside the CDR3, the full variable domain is DTGVSQNPRHKITKRGQNVTFRCDPISEHNRLYWYRQTLGQGPEFLTYFQNEAQLEKSRLLSDRFSAERPKGSFSTLEIQRTEQGDSAMYLCASRRGQETQYFGPGTRLLVL.

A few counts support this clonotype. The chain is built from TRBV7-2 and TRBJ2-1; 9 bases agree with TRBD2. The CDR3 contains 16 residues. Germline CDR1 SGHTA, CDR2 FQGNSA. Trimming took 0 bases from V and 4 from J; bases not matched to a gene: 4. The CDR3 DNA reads TGTGCCAGCAGCTTAGCGCGGCTAGCGGGGTACAATGAGCAGTTCTTC. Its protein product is CASSLARLAGYNEQFF.

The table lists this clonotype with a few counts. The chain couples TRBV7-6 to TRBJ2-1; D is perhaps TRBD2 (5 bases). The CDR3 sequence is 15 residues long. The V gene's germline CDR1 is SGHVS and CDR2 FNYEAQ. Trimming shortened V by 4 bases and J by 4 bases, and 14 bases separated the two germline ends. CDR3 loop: CASSSLGSTYNEQFF. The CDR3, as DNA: TGTGCCAGCAGCTCCTTAGGGAGTACATACAATGAGCAGTTCTTC.

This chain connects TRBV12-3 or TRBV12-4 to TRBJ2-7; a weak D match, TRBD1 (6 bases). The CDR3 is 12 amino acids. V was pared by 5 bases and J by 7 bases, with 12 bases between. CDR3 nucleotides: TGTGCCAGCAGTAAGCTGACAGGAGAGCAGTACTTC. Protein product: CASSKLTGEQYF.

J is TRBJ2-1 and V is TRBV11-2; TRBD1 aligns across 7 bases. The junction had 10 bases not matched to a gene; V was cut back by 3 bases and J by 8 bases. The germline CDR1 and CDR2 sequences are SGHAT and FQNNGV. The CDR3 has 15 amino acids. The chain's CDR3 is CASSLSQGDGYEQFF. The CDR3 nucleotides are TGTGCCAGCAGCTTGAGTCAGGGGGATGGCTATGAGCAGTTCTTC.

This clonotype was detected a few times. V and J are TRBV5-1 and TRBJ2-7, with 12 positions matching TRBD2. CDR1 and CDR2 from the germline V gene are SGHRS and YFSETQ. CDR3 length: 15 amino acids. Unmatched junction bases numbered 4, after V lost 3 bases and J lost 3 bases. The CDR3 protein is CASSSTTSGSYEQYF. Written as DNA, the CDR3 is TGCGCCAGCAGCTCTACGACTAGCGGGAGCTACGAGCAGTACTTC.